Below, 18 T cell receptor beta chains from the same sample are listed, as sequenced in a study of blood T cells in healthy people across ages. Sample-barcoded 5' priming and a J-beta primer mix drove a second PCR of about 6 to 11 cycles. MiXCR was run by TCRdb on the 5' RACE reads, yielding one entry per CDR3 protein. This table holds approximately 810,000 distinct CDR3 sequences, 29% found once. Sequencing input: blood. These receptors all come from a woman aged 80 or over in good health.

This clonotype appeared many times. The chain has TRBV7-2 and TRBJ2-1, with 8 nucleotides matching TRBD2. Trimming at V came to 1 base and at J to 4 bases, leaving 6 bases not matched to a gene. This CDR3 spans 16 amino acids. Per the germline V gene, CDR1 is SGHTA and CDR2 is FQGNSA. The DNA of the CDR3 is TGTGCCAGCAGCTTAGATCTGGCTAGCGGGTACAATGAGCAGTTCTTC. Residues: CASSLDLASGYNEQFF. The variable domain in full, completed from reference TRBV7-2 and TRBJ2-1, reads GAGVSQSPSNKVTEKGKDVELRCDPISGHTALYWYRQSLGQGLEFLIYFQGNSAPDKSGLPSDRFSAERTGGSVSTLTIQRTQQEDSAVYLCASSLDLASGYNEQFFGPGTRLTVL.

As concerns this clonotype: A read error is possible here, since a much larger clone lies one base away. J is TRBJ2-1 and V is TRBV7-9; 8 bases are shared with TRBD2. V shed 3 bases and J 13 bases; nucleotides not matched to a gene: 14. The CDR3 is 15 amino acids. CDR1 is SEHNR and CDR2 is FQNEAQ in the germline V gene (reference sequence). DNA for the CDR3: TGTGCCAGCAGCTTCCTTGCGGGGGGAGGAGAGACCCAGTTCTTC. Its protein product is CASSFLAGGGETQFF.

The genes are TRBV15 and TRBJ1-6; maybe TRBD1 (5 bases). The V gene's germline CDR1 is LNHNV and CDR2 YYDKDF (reference sequence). The CDR3 spans 17 residues. The ends were cut back, 0 bases at V and 9 bases at J, with 18 bases in the middle. CDR3 sequence reads: CATSRESRDVRVSPLHF. The CDR3 region has the DNA TGTGCCACCAGCAGAGAGAGCAGGGACGTTAGGGTTTCACCCCTCCACTTT.

This clonotype has more than one count but fewer than ten. A much larger clone sits a single nucleotide away, making a read error possible. The CDR3 coding sequence is TGCGCCAGCTTCTCGACAGGGGAGAATGAGCAGTACTTC. Translated: CASFSTGENEQYF. The rearrangement joins TRBV5-1 to TRBJ2-5; 8 bases align to TRBD1. The length of the CDR3 is 13 residues. Germline values: CDR1 SGHRS, CDR2 YFSETQ. Unmatched junction bases numbered 13, after V lost 7 bases and J lost 11 bases.

This clonotype appeared many times. The chain joins TRBV6-2 or TRBV6-3 to TRBJ1-2; no clear D gene. Germline CDR1 and CDR2: MNHEY and SVGEGT. Trimming stripped 6 bases from V and 2 bases from J, with 22 bases between. CDR3 length: 17 amino acids. CDR3 nucleotide sequence: TGTGCCAGCAGCCCCTTCCGACAAGGAACCCTCAACTATGGCTACACCTTC. Encoded protein: CASSPFRQGTLNYGYTF.

A remark on this clonotype: Mismatch with germline at one junction end may stem from a read error. The V gene is TRBV5-1, the J gene TRBJ2-1; weak D call: TRBD1 (5 bases). The germline gives CDR1 SGHRS, CDR2 YFSETQ. This CDR3 region has 11 residues. Here the CDR3 DNA reads TGCGCCAGCAGCATAGACAGTTCGCAGGTCTTC. Amino acid sequence: CASSIDSSQVF.

The J gene is TRBJ2-7, the V gene TRBV24-1; 11 nucleotides align to TRBD2. Per germline, CDR1 KGHDR and CDR2 SFDVKD. The V segment lost 4 bases and the J segment 7 bases; nucleotides outside the gene matches: 14. CDR3 size: 17 residues. The CDR3 spells CATSDHARLAGGNEQYF. The CDR3 region has the DNA TGTGCCACCAGTGACCACGCCCGGCTAGCGGGGGGCAATGAGCAGTACTTC.

The table lists this clonotype with many counts. The chain links TRBV6-2 or TRBV6-3 to TRBJ2-7; the D is unclear. The CDR3 is 18 amino acids. V gave up 2 bases and J gave up 0 bases, with 20 bases separating them. Germline V gives CDR1 MNHEY, CDR2 SVGEGT. The CDR3 region is CASSYAPLPASDSYEQYF. DNA of the CDR3: TGTGCCAGCAGTTACGCACCTCTTCCGGCGTCCGACTCCTACGAGCAGTACTTC.

This clonotype came up many times. The rearrangement joins TRBV28 to TRBJ2-3; possibly TRBD1 for D (6 bases). From germline, CDR1 is MDHEN and CDR2 SYDVKM. The CDR3 length is 17 residues. V was clipped by 6 bases and J by 0 bases, with 19 bases between them. As DNA, the CDR3 is TGTGCCAGCAGCCTACCGTCACAGGGTCTTAGCACAGATACGCAGTATTTT. Translation: CASSLPSQGLSTDTQYF.

The J gene is TRBJ2-3, the V gene TRBV6-6; D unresolved. V gave up 4 bases and J gave up 0 bases, with 11 bases separating them. Germline values: CDR1 MNHNY, CDR2 SVGAGI (reference sequence). This CDR3 contains 15 residues. The CDR3 reads CASSFPSDSTDTQYF. The CDR3 bases are TGTGCCAGCAGTTTCCCTTCCGACAGCACAGATACGCAGTATTTT.

Regarding this clonotype: This clone may be a read error of a much larger clone one base away. CDR3 bases: TGTGCCAACAGTGAGACAGGGCAGGCCCAGTACTTC. As protein: CANSETGQAQYF. This chain joins TRBV2 and TRBJ2-7, with 7 bases that match TRBD1. The V gene's germline CDR1 is SNHLY and CDR2 FYNNEI. This CDR3 has 12 amino acids.

Comments on this clonotype: Sequence at one end of the junction differs from germline and may be a read error. The chain uses TRBV20-1 and TRBJ2-1, with 8 bases that match TRBD2. CDR3 size: 15 residues. Germline V CDR1 and CDR2: DFQATT, SNEGSKA (reference sequence). CDR3 nucleotide sequence: TGCAGTGCTAGAAAACTAGCGGTCTCCTACAATGGGCAGTTCTTC. This codes for CSARKLAVSYNGQFF.

This clonotype occurred many times. The gene calls are TRBV6-5 and TRBJ2-5; 7 bases agree with TRBD1. The ends lost 6 bases at V and 4 bases at J; junction bases unmatched: 8. The CDR3 length is 14 residues. CDR1 is MNHEY and CDR2 is SVGAGI in the germline V gene. CDR3 bases: TGTGCCAGCAGACCGACAGGGCACGGAGAGACCCAGTACTTC. This sequence encodes CASRPTGHGETQYF.

This clonotype was observed many times. The J gene is TRBJ1-6, the V gene TRBV7-9; 11 nucleotides agree with TRBD1. There are 15 residues in the CDR3. V shed 3 bases and J 10 bases; nucleotides not matched to a gene: 5. Germline CDR1 SEHNR, CDR2 FQNEAQ (reference sequence). Here the CDR3 DNA reads TGTGCCAGCAGCTTGGGGACAGGGGGTTGGTCACCCCTCCACTTT. This gives the protein CASSLGTGGWSPLHF.

The chain recombines TRBV7-2 with TRBJ2-7, with D perhaps TRBD1 (5 bases). Trimming left V 5 bases short and J 2 bases short, with 10 bases between. This CDR3 comprises 13 residues. In germline, CDR1 is SGHTA, CDR2 FQGNSA. The CDR3 DNA reads TGTGCCAGCAGCAAGGCAGGGCCCTACGAGCAGTACTTC. Its translation: CASSKAGPYEQYF.

On this clonotype: Given a much more abundant clone one base away, this may be a read error. The CDR3 sequence is CASSYRQGVRETQFF. CDR3 in DNA: TGTGCCAGCAGCTACCGACAGGGCGTGAGGGAGACCCAGTTCTTC. The rearrangement joins TRBV12-3 or TRBV12-4 to TRBJ2-1; 7 positions agree with TRBD1. CDR3 length: 15 residues. J was trimmed by 13 bases and V by 6 bases; bases with no gene match: 18.

This clonotype was seen at least ten times. The chain joins TRBV5-1 to TRBJ2-1; 9 nucleotides match TRBD2. The CDR3 spans 15 residues. Germline assignment: CDR1 SGHRS and CDR2 YFSETQ. V trimming: 5 bases; J trimming: 4 bases; junction bases outside the gene matches: 7. The CDR3: CASSIERGEYNEQFF. Written as DNA, the CDR3 is TGCGCCAGCAGTATTGAGCGGGGGGAATACAATGAGCAGTTCTTC.

J is TRBJ1-2 and V is TRBV12-3 or TRBV12-4, with TRBD1 matching 9 bases. With 3 bases clipped from V and 2 bases from J, the junction kept 1 base outside the gene matches. The CDR3 spans 14 residues. The CDR3 DNA reads as TGTGCCAGCAGTTTCGGGACAGGGAACTATGGCTACACCTTC. It translates to CASSFGTGNYGYTF.